This T cell receptor (beta chain) was profiled in a study of PD-L1 blockade in urothelial cancer. Generated by immunoSEQ multiplex PCR, the TCRdb table keeps only in-frame clones and is missing some. The sample yields about 50,000 clones, more than 75% seen once. The CDR3 totals 13 residues. The germline gives CDR1 SEHNR, CDR2 FQNEAQ (reference sequence). V was trimmed by 5 bases and J by 6 bases, leaving 11 bases between them. As for time point: peripheral blood 6 weeks after treatment start. The clonotype comes from a man aged 60 to 75 with urothelial cancer. The chain uses TRBV7-9 and TRBJ2-1; perhaps TRBD1 as D (6 bases). The specimen was PBMCs, collected around atezolizumab (anti-PD-L1) treatment. The CDR3 region has the DNA TGTGCCAGCAGCCAGGGGACACCCAATGAGCAGTTCTTC. Its protein is CASSQGTPNEQFF. Using reference TRBV7-9 and TRBJ2-1 for the parts outside the CDR3, the full variable domain is DTGVSQNPRHKITKRGQNVTFRCDPISEHNRLYWYRQTLGQGPEFLTYFQNEAQLEKSRLLSDRFSAERPKGSFSTLEIQRTEQGDSAMYLCASSQGTPNEQFFGPGTRLTVL.